This T cell receptor (beta chain) was sequenced in a study of PD-L1 blockade in urothelial cancer. Study-level background: At 3 weeks (second dose) and 6 weeks after starting treatment, blood was analyzed.

Time point described: pretreatment peripheral blood. Method: immunoSEQ multiplex PCR; TCRdb's copy keeps in-frame clones and lacks some. Among 90,000 to 100,000 clones listed, around 89% were seen once. There are 15 residues in the CDR3. The V end lost 6 bases, the J end lost 4 bases, and 17 bases lay between the germline ends. Per germline, CDR1 SNHLY and CDR2 FYNNEI. This receptor was identified in a man in his 60s with urothelial cancer. Material: PBMCs, obtained around atezolizumab (anti-PD-L1) treatment. V and J are TRBV2 and TRBJ2-3; a possible D gene is TRBD1 (6 bases). This CDR3 is CASRYRESPPDTQYF. The CDR3 DNA is TGTGCCAGCAGGTACAGGGAGTCTCCGCCAGATACGCAGTATTTT.